A selection of T cell receptor beta chains follows, all from one sample in a study of OX40 agonist ivuxolimab in advanced cancers. Using immunoSEQ multiplex PCR, the repertoire was profiled, and TCRdb retains in-frame clones only, with some absent. Among 70,000 to 95,000 clones listed, about 87% were seen once. This specimen consisted of CD4+ or CD8+ T cells sorted from blood, obtained in a trial of the OX40 agonist ivuxolimab. The receptors stem from an adult with an advanced solid tumor such as melanoma, head and neck, liver or kidney cancer. Both conserved end residues are part of each CDR3. A D gene is named only where the DNA matches it firmly. The listing skips clone size in some rows; elsewhere it reads once, few, many or a size class.

TRBJ2-7	12	TRBV27	few	NA	CASSLGRGEQYF	TGTGCCAGCAGTTTAGGTCGGGGAGAGCAGTACTTC
TRBJ2-7	15	TRBV7-8	NA	NA	CASSSIGRVPYEQYF	TGTGCCAGCAGCTCAATAGGCAGGGTTCCCTACGAGCAGTACTTC
TRBJ1-3	16	TRBV14	NA	TRBD1	CASSHPAGGSGNTIYF	TGTGCCAGCAGCCACCCTGCAGGGGGCTCTGGAAACACCATATATTTT
TRBJ2-2	16	TRBV18	NA	NA	CASSPLVLEVSGELFF	TGTGCCAGCTCGCCTTTGGTGCTAGAGGTATCCGGGGAGCTGTTTTTT
TRBJ2-1	14	TRBV19	NA	NA	CASSRVAPTNEQFF	TGTGCCAGTAGTAGAGTAGCTCCTACCAATGAGCAGTTCTTC
TRBJ2-7	11	TRBV7-9	NA	NA	CASSLVAEQYF	TGTGCCAGCAGCTTAGTGGCGGAGCAGTACTTC
TRBJ2-7	14	TRBV5-1	NA	NA	CASSLGNVFYEQYF	TGCGCCAGCAGCTTGGGGAATGTGTTCTACGAGCAGTACTTC
TRBJ2-5	16	TRBV7-8	NA	NA	CASSPSLLGPGETQYF	TGTGCCAGCAGCCCCTCCCTCCTCGGTCCTGGGGAGACCCAGTACTTC
TRBJ1-1	13	TRBV6-6	few	NA	CASRADILGEAFF	TGTGCCAGCAGAGCCGACATACTTGGGGAAGCTTTCTTT
TRBJ2-1	14	TRBV19	once	NA	CASSAARTANEQFF	TGTGCCAGTAGTGCCGCCAGGACAGCGAATGAGCAGTTCTTC
TRBJ1-2	17	TRBV18	NA	NA	CASSPISRAGERSGYTF	TGTGCCAGCTCACCAATTTCCAGGGCAGGGGAGAGGTCTGGCTACACCTTC
TRBJ2-5	13	TRBV4-1	NA	NA	CASSLGGRETQYF	TGCGCCAGCAGCTTAGGGGGGAGGGAGACCCAGTACTTC
TRBJ2-1	15	TRBV2	NA	TRBD2	CASSGTSATYNEQFF	TGTGCCAGCAGCGGGACTAGCGCAACCTACAATGAGCAGTTCTTC
TRBJ2-7	14	TRBV18	NA	NA	CASSPPVTGREQYF	TGTGCCAGCTCACCACCGGTCACAGGACGCGAGCAGTACTTC